The rows below give T cell receptor beta chains drawn from one sample of a study of technical replicates of blood from a handful of donors. Method: immunoSEQ multiplex PCR; TCRdb's copy keeps in-frame clones and lacks some. The sample contains some 70,000 clones, approximately 93% of which appear only once. What was sequenced was PBMCs. Receptors were obtained from a human donor in good health. Some clones in this sample may be carry-over from other donors' samples. Both conserved end residues are part of each CDR3. A D gene is named only where the DNA matches it firmly. Rows give clone size only sometimes, using once, few, many, or a class for an expanded clone.

V gene,J gene,clone size,D gene,CDR3 DNA,CDR3 protein
TRBV12-5,TRBJ2-6,-,-,TGTGCTAGTGGTTTTCGGGGGGCCAACGTCCTGACTTTC,CASGFRGANVLTF
TRBV15,TRBJ2-3,-,TRBD2,TGTGCCACCAGCAACGGCGGGGGGGGCACAGATACGCAGTATTTT,CATSNGGGGTDTQYF
TRBV4-1,TRBJ2-1,-,-,TGCGCCAGCAGCCAACCAGGGCGAGGTAATGAGCAGTTCTTC,CASSQPGRGNEQFF
TRBV6-6,TRBJ2-1,-,-,TGTGCCAGCAGTTACCCCACGGGAGTACTTAATGAGCAGTTCTTC,CASSYPTGVLNEQFF
TRBV7-9,TRBJ2-1,-,-,TGTGCCAGCAGCCCGCCGGGAGTGAATGAGCAGTTCTTC,CASSPPGVNEQFF
TRBV7-2,TRBJ2-1,few,TRBD2,TGTGCCAGCAGCTTAAGTTCGGGACTAGCAAATGAGCAGTTCTTC,CASSLSSGLANEQFF
TRBV7-3,TRBJ2-1,-,-,TGTGCCAGCAGCTTAACTAGCGACTACAATGAGCAGTTCTTC,CASSLTSDYNEQFF
TRBV19,TRBJ1-1,-,-,TGTGCCAGTAGACGGTCACAGGCAGAAGCTTTCTTT,CASRRSQAEAFF
TRBV5-1,TRBJ1-5,-,TRBD1,TGCGCCAGCAGCTTGGGGCCGGGACAGCTCCAGCCCCAGCATTTT,CASSLGPGQLQPQHF
TRBV7-9,TRBJ1-2,-,-,TGTGCCAGCAGCCCCGGGAGAGGGCAGAACTATGGCTACACCTTC,CASSPGRGQNYGYTF
TRBV5-5,TRBJ1-6,-,-,TGTGCCAGCAGCTCGCCCAGGCTGCCGTCCCTCCACTTT,CASSSPRLPSLHF
TRBV6-5,TRBJ1-4,-,TRBD1,TGTGCCAGCAGATTACAGGGGGCTCAAGAAAAACTGTTTTTT,CASRLQGAQEKLFF
TRBV4-1,TRBJ2-5,-,TRBD2,TGCGCCAGCAGCCAAGAGGCTAGCGGGAGGGGGACCCAGTACTTC,CASSQEASGRGTQYF
TRBV5-1,TRBJ2-7,-,TRBD1,TGCGCCAGCAGCCTCGAATCCTCGGACAGGGGGCCGTACGAGCAGTACTTC,CASSLESSDRGPYEQYF
TRBV4-2,TRBJ2-4,-,TRBD2,TGTGCCAGCAGCCAAGATTCGGGCTGGCTAGCGGGGGGGGAAGCCAAAAACATTCAGTACTTC,CASSQDSGWLAGGEAKNIQYF
TRBV7-3,TRBJ2-1,-,-,TGTGCCAGCAGCAGATTAAGGAGGGGTGAGCAGTTCTTC,CASSRLRRGEQFF
TRBV27,TRBJ2-2,-,-,TGTGCCAGCAGGCCGGGACAAATGAACACCGGGGAGCTGTTTTTT,CASRPGQMNTGELFF
TRBV18,TRBJ1-3,-,-,TGTGCCAGCTCAGCAGACACATCTGGAAACACCATATATTTT,CASSADTSGNTIYF
TRBV4-3,TRBJ2-7,-,-,TGCGCCAGCAGCCAAGTGCAGGCGAGTTCCTACGAGCAGTACTTC,CASSQVQASSYEQYF
TRBV7-9,TRBJ2-5,-,TRBD2,TGTGCCAGCAGCTCGAGACCGGGACTAGCGGGGGAAGAGACCCAGTACTTC,CASSSRPGLAGEETQYF
TRBV4-3,TRBJ2-4,-,-,TGCGCCAGCAGCCAAGAGTTAGCGGAGATAAACATTCAGTACTTC,CASSQELAEINIQYF
TRBV10-1,TRBJ2-7,-,-,TGCGCCAGCGGGCAGGCCGACGAGCAGTACTTC,CASGQADEQYF
TRBV5-8,TRBJ1-4,-,TRBD1,TGTGCCAGCAGCAACACAGGGGGAGCGTCAACTAATGAAAAACTGTTTTTT,CASSNTGGASTNEKLFF
TRBV6-1,TRBJ1-5,-,-,TGTGCCAGCAGTGTCAGGGACAATCAGCCCCAGCATTTT,CASSVRDNQPQHF
TRBV13,TRBJ1-1,once,-,TGTGCCAGCAGCTACTACCTGACTGCGAACACTGAAGCTTTCTTT,CASSYYLTANTEAFF
TRBV29-1,TRBJ1-5,-,-,TGCAGCGTCCGGGACAACAATCAGCCCCAGCATTTT,CSVRDNNQPQHF
TRBV13,TRBJ2-5,-,TRBD2,TGTGCCAGCAGTTTTAAGCGGGAAGGGGAGGAGACCCAGTACTTC,CASSFKREGEETQYF
TRBV19,TRBJ1-4,-,-,TGTGCCAGTAGAGCGGGTGACAGTACAGCTAATGAAAAACTGTTTTTT,CASRAGDSTANEKLFF
TRBV7-2,TRBJ2-5,-,TRBD2,TGTGCCAGCAGCTCCCAGCGGGGGACCCAAGAGACCCAGTACTTC,CASSSQRGTQETQYF
TRBV19,TRBJ2-1,-,-,TGTGCCAGTAGGCCCACGTTCGGGCCCCGGGGTGAGCAGTTCTTC,CASRPTFGPRGEQFF